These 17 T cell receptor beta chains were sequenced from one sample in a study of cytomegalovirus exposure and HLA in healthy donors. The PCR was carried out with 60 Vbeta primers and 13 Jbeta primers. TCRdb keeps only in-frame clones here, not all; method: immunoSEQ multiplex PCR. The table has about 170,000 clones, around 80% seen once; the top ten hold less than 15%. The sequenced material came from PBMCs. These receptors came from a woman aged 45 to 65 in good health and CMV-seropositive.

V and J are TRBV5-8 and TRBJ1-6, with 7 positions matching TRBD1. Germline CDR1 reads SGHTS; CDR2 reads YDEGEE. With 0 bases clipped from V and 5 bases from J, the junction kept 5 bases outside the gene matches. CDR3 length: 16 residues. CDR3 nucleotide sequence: TGTGCCAGCAGCTTGGGAGGGGGCGTTCATAATTCACCCCTCCACTTT. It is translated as CASSLGGGVHNSPLHF.

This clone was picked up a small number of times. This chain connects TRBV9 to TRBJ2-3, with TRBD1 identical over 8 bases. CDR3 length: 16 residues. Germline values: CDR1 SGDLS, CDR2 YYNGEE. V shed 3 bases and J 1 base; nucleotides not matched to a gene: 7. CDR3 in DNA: TGTGCCAGCAGCGCCTGGACAGGGACGGGCACAGATACGCAGTATTTT. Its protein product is CASSAWTGTGTDTQYF.

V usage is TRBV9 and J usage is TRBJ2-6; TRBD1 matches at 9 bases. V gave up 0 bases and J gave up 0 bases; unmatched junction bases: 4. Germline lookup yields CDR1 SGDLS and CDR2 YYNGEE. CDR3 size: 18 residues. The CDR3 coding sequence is TGTGCCAGCAGCGTAGAGGGACAGGGAAGCTCTGGGGCCAACGTCCTGACTTTC. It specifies CASSVEGQGSSGANVLTF.

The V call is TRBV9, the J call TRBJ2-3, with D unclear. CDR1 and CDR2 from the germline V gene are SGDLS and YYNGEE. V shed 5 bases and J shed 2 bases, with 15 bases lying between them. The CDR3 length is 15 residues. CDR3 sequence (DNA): TGTGCCAGCAGTAAAAACTCACAGTCCACAGATACGCAGTATTTT. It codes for CASSKNSQSTDTQYF.

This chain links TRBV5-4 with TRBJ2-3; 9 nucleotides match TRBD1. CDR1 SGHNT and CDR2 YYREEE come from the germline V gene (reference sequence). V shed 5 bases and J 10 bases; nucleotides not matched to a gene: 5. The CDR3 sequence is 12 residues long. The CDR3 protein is CASSQDRGAQYF. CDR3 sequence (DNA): TGTGCCAGCAGTCAAGACAGGGGGGCGCAGTATTTT.

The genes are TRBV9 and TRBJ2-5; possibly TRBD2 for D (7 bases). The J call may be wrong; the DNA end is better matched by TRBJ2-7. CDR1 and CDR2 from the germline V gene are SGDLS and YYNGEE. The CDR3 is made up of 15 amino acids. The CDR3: CASSEGGASLDEQYF. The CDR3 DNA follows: TGTGCCAGCAGCGAGGGGGGGGCATCGTTGGACGAGCAGTACTTC.

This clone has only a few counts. CDR3 region: CASSEYQGDDGYTF. The CDR3 nucleotides read TGCGCCAGCAGTGAGTACCAGGGTGACGATGGCTACACCTTC. The chain is built from TRBV10-2 and TRBJ1-2; D is perhaps TRBD1 (5 bases). The V gene lost 1 base and the J gene lost 6 bases, with 12 bases spanning the gap. The CDR3 length is 14 residues. Per germline, CDR1 WSHSY and CDR2 SAAADI.

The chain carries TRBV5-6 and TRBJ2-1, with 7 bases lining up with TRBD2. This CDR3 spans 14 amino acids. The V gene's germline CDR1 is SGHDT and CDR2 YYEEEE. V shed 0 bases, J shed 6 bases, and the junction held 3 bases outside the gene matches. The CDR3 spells CASSLGTRGNEQFF. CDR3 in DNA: TGTGCCAGCAGCTTGGGGACTAGGGGCAATGAGCAGTTCTTC.

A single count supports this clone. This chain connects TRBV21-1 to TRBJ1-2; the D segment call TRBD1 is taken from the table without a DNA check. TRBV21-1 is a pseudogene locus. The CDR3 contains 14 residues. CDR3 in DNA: TGTGCCAGCAGCAAAGTGAGAGGGGGCGGGGGCTACACCTTC. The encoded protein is CASSKVRGGGGYTF.

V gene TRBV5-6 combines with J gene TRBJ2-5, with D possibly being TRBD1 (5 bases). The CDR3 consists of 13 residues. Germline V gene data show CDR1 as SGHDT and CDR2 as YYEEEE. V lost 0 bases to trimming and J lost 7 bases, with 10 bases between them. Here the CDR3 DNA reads TGTGCCAGCAGCTTGGGGACACTTCCGACCCAGTACTTC. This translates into CASSLGTLPTQYF.

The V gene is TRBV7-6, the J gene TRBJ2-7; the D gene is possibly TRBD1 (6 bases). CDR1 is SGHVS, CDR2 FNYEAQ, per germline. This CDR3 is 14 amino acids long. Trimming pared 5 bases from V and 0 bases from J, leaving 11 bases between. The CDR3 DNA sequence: TGTGCCAGCAGCCCACAGGGCCCCTCCTACGAGCAGTACTTC. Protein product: CASSPQGPSYEQYF.

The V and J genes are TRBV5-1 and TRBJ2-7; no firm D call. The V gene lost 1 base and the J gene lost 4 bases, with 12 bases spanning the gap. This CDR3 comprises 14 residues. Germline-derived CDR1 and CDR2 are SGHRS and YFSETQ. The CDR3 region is CASSLRSGSYEQYF. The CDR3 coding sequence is TGCGCCAGCAGCTTGAGGTCAGGTTCGTACGAGCAGTACTTC. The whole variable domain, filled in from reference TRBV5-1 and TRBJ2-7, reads KAGVTQTPRYLIKTRGQQVTLSCSPISGHRSVSWYQQTPGQGLQFLFEYFSETQRNKGNFPGRFSGRQFSNSRSEMNVSTLELGDSALYLCASSLRSGSYEQYFGPGTRLTVT.

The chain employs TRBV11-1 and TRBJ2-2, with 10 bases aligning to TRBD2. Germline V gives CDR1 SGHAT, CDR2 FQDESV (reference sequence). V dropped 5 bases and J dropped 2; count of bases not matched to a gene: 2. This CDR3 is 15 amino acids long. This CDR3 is CASSRTSGNTGELFF. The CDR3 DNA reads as TGTGCCAGCAGCCGGACTAGCGGAAACACCGGGGAGCTGTTTTTT. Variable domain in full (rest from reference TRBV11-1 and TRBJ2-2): EAEVAQSPRYKITEKSQAVAFWCDPISGHATLYWYRQILGQGPELLVQFQDESVVDDSQLPKDRFSAERLKGVDSTLKIQPAELGDSAMYLCASSRTSGNTGELFFGEGSRLTVL.

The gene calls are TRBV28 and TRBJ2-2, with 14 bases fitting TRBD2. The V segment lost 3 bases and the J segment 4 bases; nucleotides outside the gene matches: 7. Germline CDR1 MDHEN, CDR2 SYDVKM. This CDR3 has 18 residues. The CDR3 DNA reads TGTGCCAGCAGTTTCGGGACTAGCGGGGGCTCGATCACCGGGGAGCTGTTTTTT. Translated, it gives CASSFGTSGGSITGELFF.

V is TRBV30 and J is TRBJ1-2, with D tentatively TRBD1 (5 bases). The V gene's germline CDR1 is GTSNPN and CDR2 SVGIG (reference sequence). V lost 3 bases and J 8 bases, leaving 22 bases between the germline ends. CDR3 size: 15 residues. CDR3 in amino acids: CAWSPPKAGLGGYTF. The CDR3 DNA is TGTGCCTGGAGCCCCCCCAAGGCAGGGCTAGGCGGCTACACCTTC.

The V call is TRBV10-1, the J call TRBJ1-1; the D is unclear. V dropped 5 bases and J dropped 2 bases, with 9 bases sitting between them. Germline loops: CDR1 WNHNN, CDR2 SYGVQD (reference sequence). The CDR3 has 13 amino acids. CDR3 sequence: CASSSYRNTEAFF. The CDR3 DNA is TGCGCCAGCAGTTCCTATCGAAACACTGAAGCTTTCTTT.

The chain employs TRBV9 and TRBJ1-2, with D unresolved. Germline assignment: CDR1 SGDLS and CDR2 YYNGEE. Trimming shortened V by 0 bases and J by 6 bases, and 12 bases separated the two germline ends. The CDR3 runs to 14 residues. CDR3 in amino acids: CASSVARRGDGYTF. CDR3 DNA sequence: TGTGCCAGCAGCGTAGCACGTCGGGGAGATGGCTACACCTTC.